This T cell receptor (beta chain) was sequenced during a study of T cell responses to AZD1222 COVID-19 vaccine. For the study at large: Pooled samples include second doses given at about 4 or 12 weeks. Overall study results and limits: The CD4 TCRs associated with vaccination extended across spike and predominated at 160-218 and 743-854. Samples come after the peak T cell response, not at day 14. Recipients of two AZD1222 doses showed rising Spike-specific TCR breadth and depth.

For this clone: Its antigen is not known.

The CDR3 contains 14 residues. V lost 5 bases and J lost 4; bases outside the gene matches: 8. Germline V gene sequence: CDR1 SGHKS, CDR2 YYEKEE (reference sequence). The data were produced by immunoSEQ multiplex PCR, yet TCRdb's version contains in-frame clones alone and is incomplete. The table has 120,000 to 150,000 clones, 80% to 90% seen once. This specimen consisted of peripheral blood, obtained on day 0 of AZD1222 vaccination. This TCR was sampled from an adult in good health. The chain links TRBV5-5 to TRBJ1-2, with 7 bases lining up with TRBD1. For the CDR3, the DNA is TGTGCCAGCAGTTCAACAGGGGTCCCCTATGGCTACACCTTC. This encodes CASSSTGVPYGYTF.